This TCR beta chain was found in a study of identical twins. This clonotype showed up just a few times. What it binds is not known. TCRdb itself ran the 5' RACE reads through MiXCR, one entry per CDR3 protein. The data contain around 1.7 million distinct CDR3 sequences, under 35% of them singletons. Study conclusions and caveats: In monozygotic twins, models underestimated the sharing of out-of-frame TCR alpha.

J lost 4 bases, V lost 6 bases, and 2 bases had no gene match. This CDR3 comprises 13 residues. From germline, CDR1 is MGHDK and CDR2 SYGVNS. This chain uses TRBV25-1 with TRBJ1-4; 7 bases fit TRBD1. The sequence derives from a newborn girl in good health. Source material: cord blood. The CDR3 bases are TGTGCCAGCAGGGGGGACAGTAATGAAAAACTGTTTTTT. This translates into CASRGDSNEKLFF.